The 30 T cell receptor beta chains given below trace back to one sample, sequenced in a study of cytomegalovirus exposure and HLA in healthy donors. Generated by immunoSEQ multiplex PCR, the TCRdb table keeps only in-frame clones and is missing some. This table holds 200,000 to 250,000 clones, 87% found once. Sequencing was performed on PBMCs. These receptors originate from a woman younger than 35 in good health and CMV-seropositive.

This chain connects TRBV5-5 to TRBJ2-7; 9 bases map to TRBD2. The CDR3 totals 16 residues. V was clipped by 3 bases and J by 0 bases; unmatched bases: 7. The V gene's germline CDR1 is SGHKS and CDR2 YYEKEE (reference sequence). The CDR3 DNA sequence: TGTGCCAGCAGCTCGGTAGCGGGAGCCCTCTCCTACGAGCAGTACTTC. Protein product: CASSSVAGALSYEQYF.

This rearrangement joins TRBV13 to TRBJ2-7; D perhaps matches TRBD1 (5 bases). The CDR3 runs 15 residues. The germline CDR1 and CDR2 sequences are PRHDT and FYEKMQ (reference sequence). V lost 2 bases to trimming and J lost 7 bases, with 18 bases between them. CDR3 in DNA: TGTGCCAGCAGCTTATCAACTCTGACAGCGTTTGAGCAGTACTTC. The encoded protein is CASSLSTLTAFEQYF.

The V gene is TRBV6-1, the J gene TRBJ2-7; 7 nucleotides line up with TRBD1. The CDR3 totals 15 residues. Unmatched junction bases numbered 7, after V lost 3 bases and J lost 2 bases. CDR1 and CDR2 (germline): MNHNS, SASEGT. The DNA of the CDR3 is TGTGCCAGCAGTGATTTGACAGGGCCCCCCTACGAGCAGTACTTC. This codes for CASSDLTGPPYEQYF.

This clone was observed a single time. The rearrangement links TRBV5-5 to TRBJ1-1; tentatively, D is TRBD1 (6 bases). The CDR3 has 14 residues. Trimming cost V 3 bases and J 4 bases, with 13 bases left between them. The germline CDR1 and CDR2 sequences are SGHKS and YYEKEE (reference sequence). The CDR3 protein is CASSSFRGPTEAFF. The CDR3 DNA sequence: TGTGCCAGCAGCTCATTCAGGGGCCCCACTGAAGCTTTCTTT.

V and J are TRBV7-2 and TRBJ2-5, with a tentative D call TRBD2 (6 bases). The germline V gene has CDR1 SGHTA and CDR2 FQGNSA. This CDR3 region has 14 residues. V lost 1 base and J lost 7, with 13 bases in between. Written as DNA, the CDR3 is TGTGCCAGCAGCTTAGAGCCGTTGCGGGGGACCCAGTACTTC. It is translated as CASSLEPLRGTQYF.

This chain joins TRBV4-2 and TRBJ2-1; 13 nucleotides agree with TRBD2. V dropped 3 bases and J dropped 6; count of bases not matched to a gene: 5. Germline V lookup: CDR1 LGHNA, CDR2 YNFKEQ. There are 16 residues in the CDR3. The CDR3 here is CASSQWTSGSINEQFF. In DNA form, the CDR3 reads TGTGCCAGCAGCCAGTGGACTAGCGGGAGTATCAATGAGCAGTTCTTC.

The CDR3, as DNA: TGTGCCAGCAGTTTAACGGGAGGCCCCAATCAGCCCCAGCATTTT. Protein sequence: CASSLTGGPNQPQHF. The V call is TRBV27, the J call TRBJ1-5; D gene ambiguous. The V gene lost 2 bases and the J gene lost 3 bases, with 11 bases spanning the gap. CDR1 and CDR2 from the germline V gene are MNHEY and SMNVEV (reference sequence). The CDR3 is 15 residues long.

This chain joins TRBV11-1 and TRBJ2-7; tentatively, D is TRBD1 (5 bases). In germline, CDR1 is SGHAT, CDR2 FQDESV (reference sequence). The V end lost 3 bases, the J end lost 3 bases, and 9 bases lay between the germline ends. This CDR3 is 13 amino acids long. The CDR3 sequence: CASSFKDSYEQYF. CDR3 bases: TGTGCCAGCAGCTTCAAAGACAGCTACGAGCAGTACTTC.

The J gene is TRBJ2-1, the V gene TRBV5-6; 8 bases are a match to TRBD2. The germline V gene has CDR1 SGHDT and CDR2 YYEEEE. The trim removed 0 bases at V and 4 bases at J, leaving 12 bases unmatched. The CDR3 loop spans 18 amino acids. The CDR3 reads CASSLAHQYSGVYNEQFF. DNA for the CDR3: TGTGCCAGCAGCTTGGCACATCAATATAGCGGGGTATACAATGAGCAGTTCTTC.

The DNA of the CDR3 is TGTGCCAGCCGTCGAGTGACTAGCGGCTACACAGATACGCAGTATTTT. It translates to CASRRVTSGYTDTQYF. The genes are TRBV11-2 and TRBJ2-3; 9 bases are a match to TRBD2. The CDR3 length is 16 residues. Germline V lookup: CDR1 SGHAT, CDR2 FQNNGV. J lost 2 bases, V lost 8 bases, and 11 bases had no gene match.

V and J are TRBV2 and TRBJ2-4; maybe TRBD1 (6 bases). The ends were cut back, 8 bases at V and 8 bases at J, with 19 bases in the middle. Germline CDR1 is SNHLY and CDR2 is FYNNEI. The CDR3 runs to 14 residues. CDR3: CASYRQAGADIQYF. In DNA form, the CDR3 reads TGTGCCAGCTACCGACAGGCCGGGGCGGACATTCAGTACTTC.

This clone showed up just a few times. V usage is TRBV30 and J usage is TRBJ2-7; 7 bases align to TRBD2. The CDR3 is 12 residues long. The germline V gene encodes CDR1 GTSNPN and CDR2 SVGIG (reference sequence). The junction had 5 bases not matched to a gene; V was cut back by 0 bases and J by 9 bases. The DNA of the CDR3 is TGTGCCTGGAGTGTACGACCGGGAGGGCAGTACTTC. This translates into CAWSVRPGGQYF.

The chain couples TRBV29-1 to TRBJ1-4; D is possibly TRBD1 (5 bases). This CDR3 region has 15 residues. The V and J ends lost 4 bases and 8 bases respectively, with 20 bases between them. CDR1 and CDR2 (germline): SQVTM, ANQGSEA. CDR3 DNA: TGCAGCGTTGCGAAATCGCAGGGATCCGAAGAAAAACTGTTTTTT. Its translation: CSVAKSQGSEEKLFF.

The rearrangement links TRBV18 to TRBJ2-1; 7 nucleotides align to TRBD2. Germline assignment: CDR1 KGHSH and CDR2 LQKENI. V lost 4 bases and J lost 6; bases outside the gene matches: 6. The CDR3 contains 14 residues. The chain's CDR3 is CASSLTWEGNEQFF. CDR3 in DNA: TGTGCCAGCTCACTGACATGGGAGGGCAATGAGCAGTTCTTC. Combining the CDR3 with reference TRBV18 and TRBJ2-1 gives the whole variable domain NAGVMQNPRHLVRRRGQEARLRCSPMKGHSHVYWYRQLPEEGLKFMVYLQKENIIDESGMPKERFSAEFPKEGPSILRIQQVVRGDSAAYFCASSLTWEGNEQFFGPGTRLTVL.

The J gene is TRBJ1-1, the V gene TRBV5-4; weak D call: TRBD1 (6 bases). Germline V lookup: CDR1 SGHNT, CDR2 YYREEE (reference sequence). This CDR3 contains 15 residues. V gave up 3 bases and J gave up 10 bases, with 22 bases separating them. The DNA of the CDR3 is TGTGCCAGCAGCTCGGACCGACAGGTCGGGGGGGGAGCTTTCTTT. Translated, it gives CASSSDRQVGGGAFF.

Of note for this clone: The same CDR3 can be traced to other DNA sequences in this sample. The chain employs TRBV7-9 and TRBJ1-1; no firm D call. CDR1 is SEHNR, CDR2 FQNEAQ, per germline (reference sequence). This CDR3 comprises 12 residues. Trimming left V 4 bases short and J 5 bases short, with 8 bases between. The DNA of the CDR3 is TGTGCCAGCAGCTCAGGCTATACTGAAGCTTTCTTT. Encoded protein: CASSSGYTEAFF.

This chain joins TRBV29-1 and TRBJ1-1, with 11 bases lining up with TRBD1. Trimming removed 6 bases from V and 5 bases from J; junction bases left unmatched: 5. Germline V gene data show CDR1 as SQVTM and CDR2 as ANQGSEA. The CDR3 has 13 amino acids. CDR3: CSVRGQGATEAFF. In DNA form, the CDR3 reads TGCAGCGTCCGAGGACAGGGGGCGACTGAAGCTTTCTTT.

This sequence joins TRBV27 and TRBJ2-7, with 7 bases that match TRBD1. J gave up 0 bases and V 0 bases, and 5 bases lay outside the gene matches. Germline assignment: CDR1 MNHEY and CDR2 SMNVEV (reference sequence). The CDR3 extends over 16 amino acids. The CDR3 here is CASSLSGDSLSYEQYF. CDR3 in DNA: TGTGCCAGCAGTTTATCGGGGGACAGCCTCTCCTACGAGCAGTACTTC.

This chain joins TRBV29-1 and TRBJ1-3; D ambiguous. CDR1 and CDR2 from the germline V gene are SQVTM and ANQGSEA. The CDR3 is made up of 12 amino acids. The germline V and J ends were trimmed by 6 bases and 0 bases, with 6 bases remaining between them. The CDR3 nucleotides are TGCAGCGTCGGGAGCTCTGGAAACACCATATATTTT. Its translation: CSVGSSGNTIYF.

The J gene is TRBJ1-2, the V gene TRBV9; TRBD1 matches at 7 bases. Per the germline V gene, CDR1 is SGDLS and CDR2 is YYNGEE. This CDR3 is 15 amino acids long. The V segment lost 0 bases and the J segment 4 bases; nucleotides outside the gene matches: 6. This CDR3 reads CASSVGQGPFYGYTF. The DNA for the CDR3 is TGTGCCAGCAGCGTAGGACAGGGCCCATTCTATGGCTACACCTTC.

This clone came up once. This chain connects TRBV29-1 to TRBJ1-5; D possibly corresponds to TRBD1 (5 bases). Germline CDR1 and CDR2: SQVTM and ANQGSEA. V gave up 4 bases and J gave up 9 bases, with 19 bases separating them. This CDR3 is 14 amino acids long. The CDR3 nucleotides read TGCAGCGTTGCCCAGTCAGGGAGGGATGGGCCCCAGCATTTT. Residues: CSVAQSGRDGPQHF. Using reference TRBV29-1 and TRBJ1-5 for the parts outside the CDR3, the full variable domain is SAVISQKPSRDICQRGTSLTIQCQVDSQVTMMFWYRQQPGQSLTLIATANQGSEATYESGFVIDKFPISRPNLTFSTLTVSNMSPEDSSIYLCSVAQSGRDGPQHFGDGTRLSIL.

This clone was observed once. The J gene is TRBJ1-5, the V gene TRBV10-1; 7 bases agree with TRBD1. J was trimmed by 5 bases and V by 6 bases; bases with no gene match: 10. Germline assignment: CDR1 WNHNN and CDR2 SYGVQD (reference sequence). The CDR3 contains 15 residues. The CDR3 sequence: CASRSGTEEHQPQHF. The CDR3 DNA is TGCGCCAGCAGGTCTGGGACAGAGGAACATCAGCCCCAGCATTTT.

The chain recombines TRBV28 with TRBJ2-2, with 10 bases lining up with TRBD1. V shed 10 bases and J 3 bases; nucleotides not matched to a gene: 2. The CDR3 sequence is 13 residues long. Germline loops: CDR1 MDHEN, CDR2 SYDVKM. The CDR3: CATGQGDTGELFF. CDR3 nucleotides: TGTGCCACCGGACAGGGGGACACCGGGGAGCTGTTTTTT.

The V gene is TRBV5-6, the J gene TRBJ1-4, with a possible D match to TRBD1 (5 bases). CDR1 SGHDT and CDR2 YYEEEE come from the germline V gene. This CDR3 is built from 17 residues. With 0 bases removed from V and 5 bases from J, the gap between germline ends came to 17 bases. The DNA for the CDR3 is TGTGCCAGCAGCTTGGCCAAAGGGGTTCGTCTAAATGAAAAACTGTTTTTT. Its protein product is CASSLAKGVRLNEKLFF.

J is TRBJ1-2 and V is TRBV9; D gene ambiguous. V was clipped by 0 bases and J by 4 bases, with 10 bases between them. The CDR3 runs 14 residues. Germline V gene lookup returns CDR1 SGDLS and CDR2 YYNGEE. CDR3 in amino acids: CASSVENSFYGYTF. The DNA of the CDR3 is TGTGCCAGCAGCGTAGAGAACAGTTTCTATGGCTACACCTTC.

This clone is a singleton in its sample. The V and J genes are TRBV15 and TRBJ2-3; the match to TRBD2 covers 7 bases. The CDR3 length is 18 residues. The ends lost 5 bases at V and 0 bases at J; junction bases unmatched: 14. Germline CDR1 and CDR2: LNHNV and YYDKDF (reference sequence). DNA of the CDR3: TGTGCCACCAGCGGTCTAGCGGTCCAGGTGTCCAGCACAGATACGCAGTATTTT. Its translation: CATSGLAVQVSSTDTQYF.

The V call is TRBV30, the J call TRBJ1-1; 7 nucleotides agree with TRBD1. CDR1 and CDR2 (germline): GTSNPN, SVGIG (reference sequence). The CDR3 loop spans 13 amino acids. Trimming removed 2 bases from V and 10 bases from J; junction bases left unmatched: 10. Here the CDR3 DNA reads TGTGCCTGGAGTTTGAGACAGGGTGCGGTAGCTTTCTTT. This translates into CAWSLRQGAVAFF. Based on the CDR3 plus reference TRBV30 and TRBJ1-1, the full variable domain is SQTIHQWPATLVQPVGSPLSLECTVEGTSNPNLYWYRQAAGRGLQLLFYSVGIGQISSEVPQNLSASRPQDRQFILSSKKLLLSDSGFYLCAWSLRQGAVAFFGQGTRLTVV.

As to this clone: At one end, the junction sequence differs from germline, possibly due to a read error. The rearrangement links TRBV29-1 to TRBJ2-1, with TRBD2 matching over 9 bases. There are 15 residues in the CDR3. Germline V gene lookup returns CDR1 SQVTM and CDR2 ANQGSEA. DNA for the CDR3: TGCAGCGTCGAAGCGGGAGGCCGGGCTTACAATGAGCAGTTCTTC. Translation: CSVEAGGRAYNEQFF.

The V call is TRBV6-4, the J call TRBJ2-1, with D possibly being TRBD2 (5 bases). This CDR3 comprises 14 residues. The V end lost 2 bases, the J end lost 0 bases, and 5 bases lay between the germline ends. CDR1 and CDR2 from the germline V gene are MRHNA and SNTAGT. The CDR3 protein is CASSDGSSYNEQFF. The CDR3 coding sequence is TGTGCCAGCAGTGACGGGAGCTCCTACAATGAGCAGTTCTTC.

J is TRBJ1-4 and V is TRBV19; the D is unclear. The V and J ends lost 5 bases and 0 bases respectively, with 7 bases between them. The CDR3 totals 14 residues. Germline lookup yields CDR1 LNHDA and CDR2 SQIVND (reference sequence). The CDR3 sequence: CASSVGATNEKLFF. Here the CDR3 DNA reads TGTGCCAGTAGTGTCGGGGCAACTAATGAAAAACTGTTTTTT.